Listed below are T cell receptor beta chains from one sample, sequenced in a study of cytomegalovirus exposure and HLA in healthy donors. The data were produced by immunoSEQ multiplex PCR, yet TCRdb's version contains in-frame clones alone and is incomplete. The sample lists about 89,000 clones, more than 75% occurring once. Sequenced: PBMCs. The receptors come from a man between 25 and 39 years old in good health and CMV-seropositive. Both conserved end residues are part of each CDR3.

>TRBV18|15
CASSPGRAVTYEQYF
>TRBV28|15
CASSSLAGGLNTQYF
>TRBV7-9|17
CASSPSRDPLNTGELFF
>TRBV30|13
CAWSVGGGTEAFF
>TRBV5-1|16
CASSGGTGGTNQPQHF
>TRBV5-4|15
CASSGNRGRREEQYF
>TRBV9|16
CASSVKGSRENTEAFF
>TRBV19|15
CASSMGSSYNSPLHF
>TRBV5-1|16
CASSLAGAQGENTIYF
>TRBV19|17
CASRMGRNLANTGELFF
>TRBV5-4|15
CASSLSSGTSGEQYF
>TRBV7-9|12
CASSRPGNKAFF
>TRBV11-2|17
CASSLPGLAGRTGELFF
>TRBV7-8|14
CASSLAGTRGEQYF
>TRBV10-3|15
CAISEGRGEPNEQFF
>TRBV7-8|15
CASSLAGTEAHTQYF
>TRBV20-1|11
CSVAGGNEQYF
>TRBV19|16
CASSRGQLNPGNTIYF
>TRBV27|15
CASSLARVLDYEQYF
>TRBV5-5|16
CASSNLGKGDRYGYTF
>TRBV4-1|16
CASSQGLGAGNQPQHF
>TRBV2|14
CASRGTSGRSEQYF
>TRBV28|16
CASSSPSGSAYNEQFF
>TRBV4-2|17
CASSQTLAGSFQETQYF
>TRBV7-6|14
CASSLAGTGIEQYF
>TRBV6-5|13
CASIPPGADTQYF
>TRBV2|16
CAEPRNRGLTGEKLFF
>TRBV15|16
CATSRRLAGGSYEQYF
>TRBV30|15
CAWSSLRVYGNTIYF
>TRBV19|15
CASSILTGGGETQYF
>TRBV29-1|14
CSVDVQGSYNEQFF
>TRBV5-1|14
CASRRTGGNEKLFF
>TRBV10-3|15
CAISGTGAYNSPLHF
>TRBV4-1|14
CASSQAGSNQPQHF
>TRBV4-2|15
CASSQESSANQPQHF
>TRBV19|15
CASSGQRSGANVLTF
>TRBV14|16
CASPTRQGRGTYEQYF
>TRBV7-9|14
CASSGRDRAYEQYF
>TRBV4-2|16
CASSQDLGQGPYGYTF
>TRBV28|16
CASSSGTRLNTGELFF
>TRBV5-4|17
CASSFRPSLRTSYEQYF
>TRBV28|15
CASTKSGAAGDTQYF
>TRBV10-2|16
CASSHWGQGETGELFF
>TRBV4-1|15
CASSQVPGQGYGYTF
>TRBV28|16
CASSFLRYTSNQPQHF
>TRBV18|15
CASSPGVAGANVLTF
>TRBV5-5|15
CASSGEAAAQGEQYF
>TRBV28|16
CASSLSGQGRDEKLFF
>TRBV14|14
CASSQGLGPYEQYF
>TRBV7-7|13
CASSLGENQPQHF
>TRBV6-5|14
CASSYSQGAYEQYF
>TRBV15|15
CATSRAPSVYNEQFF
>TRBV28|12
CASSLRVSEQYF
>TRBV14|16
CASSLAGELLSYEQYF